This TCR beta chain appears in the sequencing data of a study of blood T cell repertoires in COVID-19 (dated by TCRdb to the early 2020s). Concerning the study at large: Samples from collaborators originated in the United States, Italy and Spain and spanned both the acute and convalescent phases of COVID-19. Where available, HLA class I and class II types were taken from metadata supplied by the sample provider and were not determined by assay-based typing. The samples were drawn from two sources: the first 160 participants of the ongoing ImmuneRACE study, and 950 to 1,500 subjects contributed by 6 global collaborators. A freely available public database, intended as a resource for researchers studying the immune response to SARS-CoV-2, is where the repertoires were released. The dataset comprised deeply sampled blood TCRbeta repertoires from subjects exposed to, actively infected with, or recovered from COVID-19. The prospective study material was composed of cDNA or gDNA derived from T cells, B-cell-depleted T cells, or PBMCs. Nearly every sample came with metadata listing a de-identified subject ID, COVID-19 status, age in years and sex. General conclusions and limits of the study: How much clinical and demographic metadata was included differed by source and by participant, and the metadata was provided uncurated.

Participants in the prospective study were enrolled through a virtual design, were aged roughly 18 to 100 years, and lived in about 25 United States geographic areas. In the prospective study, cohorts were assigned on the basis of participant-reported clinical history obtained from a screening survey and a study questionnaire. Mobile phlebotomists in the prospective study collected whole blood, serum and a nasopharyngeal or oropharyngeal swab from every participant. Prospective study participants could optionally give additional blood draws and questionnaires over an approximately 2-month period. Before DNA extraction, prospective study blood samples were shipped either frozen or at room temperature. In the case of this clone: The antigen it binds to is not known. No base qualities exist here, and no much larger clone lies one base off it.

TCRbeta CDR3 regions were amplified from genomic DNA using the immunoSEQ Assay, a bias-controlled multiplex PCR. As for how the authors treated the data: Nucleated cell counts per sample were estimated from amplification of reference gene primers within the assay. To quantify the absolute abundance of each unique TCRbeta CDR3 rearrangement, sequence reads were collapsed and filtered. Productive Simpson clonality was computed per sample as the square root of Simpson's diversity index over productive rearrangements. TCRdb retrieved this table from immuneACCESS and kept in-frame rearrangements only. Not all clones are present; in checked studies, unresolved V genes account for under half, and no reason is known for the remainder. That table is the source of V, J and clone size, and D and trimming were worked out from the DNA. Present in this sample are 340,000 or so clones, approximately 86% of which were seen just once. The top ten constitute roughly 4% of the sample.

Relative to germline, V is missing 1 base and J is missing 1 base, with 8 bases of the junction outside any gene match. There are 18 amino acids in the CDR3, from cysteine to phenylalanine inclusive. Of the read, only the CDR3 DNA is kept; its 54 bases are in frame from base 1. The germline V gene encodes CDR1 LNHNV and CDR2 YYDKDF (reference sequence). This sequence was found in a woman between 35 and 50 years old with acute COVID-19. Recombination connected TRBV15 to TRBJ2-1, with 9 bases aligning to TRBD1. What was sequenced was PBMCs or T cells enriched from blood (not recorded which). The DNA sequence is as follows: TGTGCCACCAGCAGAGGACCACCGGACAGGGGTTCCTACAATGAGCAGTTCTTC. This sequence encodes CATSRGPPDRGSYNEQFF.